This T cell receptor beta chain was profiled in a study of T cells in women clearing cervical HPV infection. The table came from immunoSEQ multiplex PCR; TCRdb's copy has only in-frame clones and leaves some out. The sample table sets out over 30,000 clones. Specimen: blood buffy coat. The origin of this receptor is a woman between 18 and 70 years old with a cervical HPV16 infection that either progressed to CIN3+ or cleared (not recorded which).

The CDR3 sequence is CSALTGFNEQFF. The CDR3 DNA, read in part, is TGCAGTGCCTTGACAGGGTTCAATGAG. The chain couples TRBV20-1 to TRBJ2-1; 7 nucleotides match TRBD1. The CDR3 is cut off 3 residues early in the read; its end comes from the germline J gene. Unmatched junction bases numbered 5, after V lost 6 bases and J lost 6 bases. The CDR3 sequence is 12 residues long. CDR1 is DFQATT and CDR2 is SNEGSKA in the germline V gene (reference sequence).